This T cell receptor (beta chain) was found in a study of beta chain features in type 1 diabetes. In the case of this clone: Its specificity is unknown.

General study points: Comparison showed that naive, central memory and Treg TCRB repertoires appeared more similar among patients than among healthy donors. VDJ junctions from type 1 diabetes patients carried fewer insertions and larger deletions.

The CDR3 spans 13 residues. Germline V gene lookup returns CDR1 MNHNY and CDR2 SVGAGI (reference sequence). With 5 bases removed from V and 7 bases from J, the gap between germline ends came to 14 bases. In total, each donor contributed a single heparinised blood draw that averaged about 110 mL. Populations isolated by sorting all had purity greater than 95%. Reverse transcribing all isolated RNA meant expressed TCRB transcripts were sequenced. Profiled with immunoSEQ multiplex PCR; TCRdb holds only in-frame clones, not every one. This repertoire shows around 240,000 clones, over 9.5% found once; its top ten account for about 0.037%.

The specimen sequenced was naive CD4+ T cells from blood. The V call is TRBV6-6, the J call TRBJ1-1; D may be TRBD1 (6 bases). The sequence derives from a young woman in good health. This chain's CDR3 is CASSPTPDSEAFF. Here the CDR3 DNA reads TGTGCCAGCAGTCCGACCCCGGACAGTGAAGCTTTCTTT.